What follows is one TCR beta chain and its context. What it binds is unknown. This sample stems from a study of cytomegalovirus exposure and HLA in healthy donors. PCR involved 60 Vbeta and 13 Jbeta primers. Method: immunoSEQ multiplex PCR; TCRdb's copy keeps in-frame clones and lacks some. The sample includes about 150,000 clones, almost 80% of them seen just once. Study conclusions and caveats: In an earlier analysis, in around 590 donors, most V segments appeared productive either ~87% or ~30% of the time.

This CDR3 is built from 14 residues. The V segment lost 4 bases and the J segment 1 base; nucleotides outside the gene matches: 3. Germline V gene lookup returns CDR1 SGHTA and CDR2 FQGNSA. The chain recombines TRBV7-2 with TRBJ2-5; 7 positions agree with TRBD2. This TCR derives from a male donor in good health and CMV-seronegative. Material: PBMCs. CDR3 region: CASSSQRGQETQYF. CDR3 DNA: TGTGCCAGCAGCTCCCAGCGGGGCCAAGAGACCCAGTACTTC. Full variable domain (rest looked up from reference TRBV7-2 and TRBJ2-5): GAGVSQSPSNKVTEKGKDVELRCDPISGHTALYWYRQSLGQGLEFLIYFQGNSAPDKSGLPSDRFSAERTGGSVSTLTIQRTQQEDSAVYLCASSSQRGQETQYFGPGTRLLVL.